The T cell receptor (beta chain) described here comes from a study of blood T cell repertoires in COVID-19. The wider study: Sites in the United States, Italy and Spain provided acute and convalescent COVID-19 samples. In each case, the material was cDNA or gDNA derived from T cells, B-cell-depleted T cells, or PBMCs.

The study recruited people aged roughly 18 to 89 years across about 25 US areas. As processed by the authors: Scientists estimated how many nucleated cells there were by amplifying reference gene primers. The table came from immunoSEQ multiplex PCR; TCRdb's copy has only in-frame clones and leaves some out. For V, J and clone size, that table is used; D and trimming come from the DNA. The table records a few hundred thousand clones, 70% to 90% of them present only once. V dropped 1 base and J dropped 7; count of bases not matched to a gene: 7. In germline, CDR1 is SQVTM, CDR2 ANQGSEA. There are 14 residues in the CDR3.

This rearrangement joins TRBV29-1 to TRBJ2-1; 7 bases map to TRBD1. The specimen sequenced was PBMCs or T cells enriched from blood (not recorded which). The sequence was obtained from a young woman who had recovered from COVID-19. As DNA, the CDR3 is TGCAGCGTTGAAGCCAGGGGGAAAAAGAATGAGCAGTTCTTC. Translating gives CSVEARGKKNEQFF.